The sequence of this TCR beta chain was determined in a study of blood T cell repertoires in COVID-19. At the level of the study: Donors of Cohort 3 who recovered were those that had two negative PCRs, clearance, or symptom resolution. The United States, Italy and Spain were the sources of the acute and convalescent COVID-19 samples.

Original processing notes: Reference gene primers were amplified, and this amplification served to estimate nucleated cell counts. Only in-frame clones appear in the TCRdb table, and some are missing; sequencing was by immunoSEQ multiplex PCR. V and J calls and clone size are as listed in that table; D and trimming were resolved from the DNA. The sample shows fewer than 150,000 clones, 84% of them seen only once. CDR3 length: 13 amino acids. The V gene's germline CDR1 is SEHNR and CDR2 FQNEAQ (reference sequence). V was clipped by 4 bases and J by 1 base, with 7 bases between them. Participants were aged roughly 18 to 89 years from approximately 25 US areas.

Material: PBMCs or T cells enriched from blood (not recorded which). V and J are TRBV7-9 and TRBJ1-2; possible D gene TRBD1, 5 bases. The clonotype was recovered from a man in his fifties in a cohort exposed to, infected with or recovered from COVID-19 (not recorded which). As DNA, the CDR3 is TGTGCCAGCAGCTCCCAGGGTAACTATGGCTACACCTTC. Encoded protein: CASSSQGNYGYTF.